What follows are 21 T cell receptor beta chains derived from one specimen sequenced in a study of T cell responses to AZD1222 COVID-19 vaccine. Some clones are missing from TCRdb's copy, which holds only in-frame ones; the method was immunoSEQ multiplex PCR. The profile shows 95,000 to 150,000 clones, approximately 90% of them singletons. The source material was peripheral blood, sampled 28 days after the second AZD1222 dose. The receptors stem from an adult who received the AZD1222 COVID-19 vaccine.

This rearrangement joins TRBV11-2 to TRBJ2-1; D ambiguous. The V gene's germline CDR1 is SGHAT and CDR2 FQNNGV. The CDR3 is 13 residues long. Between the trimmed V and J ends, which lost 4 bases and 2 bases, there was a span of 6 bases. Here the CDR3 DNA reads TGTGCCAGCAGCTACCGGGCCTACAATGAGCAGTTCTTC. Encoded protein: CASSYRAYNEQFF. Combining the CDR3 with reference TRBV11-2 and TRBJ2-1 gives the whole variable domain EAGVAQSPRYKIIEKRQSVAFWCNPISGHATLYWYQQILGQGPKLLIQFQNNGVVDDSQLPKDRFSAERLKGVDSTLKIQPAKLEDSAVYLCASSYRAYNEQFFGPGTRLTVL.

This sequence joins TRBV28 and TRBJ1-3, with TRBD1 identical over 9 bases. Germline V CDR1 and CDR2: MDHEN, SYDVKM. The CDR3 has 16 residues. V lost 3 bases and J lost 4; bases outside the gene matches: 7. The CDR3 sequence: CASSFYGQGFGNTIYF. The CDR3 nucleotides read TGTGCCAGCAGTTTTTACGGACAGGGGTTCGGAAACACCATATATTTT.

The V gene is TRBV6-4, the J gene TRBJ2-1; the match to TRBD2 covers 9 bases. Unmatched junction bases numbered 0, after V lost 0 bases and J lost 3 bases. The CDR3 length is 15 residues. The germline gives CDR1 MRHNA, CDR2 SNTAGT. The CDR3 protein is CASSDSRGGYNEQFF. CDR3 nucleotide sequence: TGTGCCAGCAGTGACTCGCGGGGGGGCTACAATGAGCAGTTCTTC.

The chain combines TRBV12-3 or TRBV12-4 with TRBJ2-5, with 8 bases matching TRBD1. J was trimmed by 5 bases and V by 7 bases; bases with no gene match: 6. CDR3 length: 13 amino acids. CDR3 sequence: CASTQGARETQYF. The CDR3 DNA is TGTGCCAGCACCCAGGGGGCGCGGGAGACCCAGTACTTC.

This clone was observed a few times. The chain is built from TRBV5-8 and TRBJ2-7; 8 bases line up with TRBD1. V was pared by 4 bases and J by 3 bases, with 9 bases of the junction left unmatched. The CDR3 runs 15 residues. Germline CDR1 SGHTS, CDR2 YDEGEE. CDR3 region: CASSPETGAFYEQYF. The CDR3, as DNA: TGTGCCAGCAGCCCGGAGACAGGGGCCTTCTACGAGCAGTACTTC.

The chain carries TRBV5-1 and TRBJ1-2; D may be TRBD1 (6 bases). V dropped 0 bases and J dropped 4 bases, with 10 bases sitting between them. Germline V gene data show CDR1 as SGHRS and CDR2 as YFSETQ. This CDR3 comprises 14 residues. CDR3 sequence reads: CASSLAQGSYGYTF. For the CDR3, the DNA is TGCGCCAGCAGCTTGGCCCAGGGGTCCTATGGCTACACCTTC.

The gene calls are TRBV29-1 and TRBJ1-1; unclear D gene. The germline V and J ends were trimmed by 4 bases and 3 bases, with 9 bases remaining between them. The CDR3 has 12 residues. CDR1 is SQVTM and CDR2 is ANQGSEA in the germline V gene. The CDR3 is CSVVRGDTEAFF. CDR3 DNA: TGCAGCGTTGTAAGAGGTGACACTGAAGCTTTCTTT.

The chain combines TRBV3-1 (or the pseudogene TRBV3-2) with TRBJ2-1; 10 bases align to TRBD1. CDR3 length: 15 amino acids. CDR1 LGHDT and CDR2 YNNKEL come from the germline V gene (reference sequence). The J segment lost 8 bases and the V segment lost 3 bases, leaving 7 bases of the junction unmatched. CDR3 nucleotide sequence: TGTGCCAGCAGCCATGGGGACAGGGGTAGCTATGAGCAGTTCTTC. It encodes CASSHGDRGSYEQFF.

J is TRBJ1-5 and V is TRBV10-3; possible D gene TRBD1, 5 bases. The germline CDR1 and CDR2 sequences are ENHRY and SYGVKD. The CDR3 has 17 amino acids. The ends were cut back, 2 bases at V and 4 bases at J, with 18 bases in the middle. The CDR3 coding sequence is TGTGCCATCAGTGAGGGGGGAGTTGGAGGGGAAAATCAGCCCCAGCATTTT. Translating it yields CAISEGGVGGENQPQHF.

This clone was found once. The chain couples TRBV6-5 to TRBJ1-6, with D unclear. This CDR3 is built from 14 residues. Per the germline V gene, CDR1 is MNHEY and CDR2 is SVGAGI. The V end was cut by 6 bases, the J end by 7 bases, with 13 bases between. The DNA of the CDR3 is TGTGCCAGCAGGTTGGAGCTCTGGAATTCACCCCTCCACTTT. This encodes CASRLELWNSPLHF.

This chain connects TRBV27 to TRBJ1-6, with a possible D match to TRBD1 (5 bases). The CDR3 contains 16 residues. Trimming left V 8 bases short and J 1 base short, with 15 bases between. Per germline, CDR1 MNHEY and CDR2 SMNVEV (reference sequence). The CDR3 reads CASGASPGSYNSPLHF. Written as DNA, the CDR3 is TGTGCCAGCGGGGCCTCCCCGGGGTCCTATAATTCACCCCTCCACTTT.

This chain links TRBV7-9 with TRBJ1-3; D is unresolved. CDR1 and CDR2 (germline): SEHNR, FQNEAQ (reference sequence). V was pared by 0 bases and J by 1 base, with 19 bases between. The CDR3 contains 19 residues. DNA for the CDR3: TGTGCCAGCAGCTTAGCGCTCCGCGTTATAGACTTTTCTGGAAACACCATATATTTT. Protein: CASSLALRVIDFSGNTIYF. The full variable domain, with the rest looked up from reference TRBV7-9 and TRBJ1-3, is DTGVSQNPRHKITKRGQNVTFRCDPISEHNRLYWYRQTLGQGPEFLTYFQNEAQLEKSRLLSDRFSAERPKGSFSTLEIQRTEQGDSAMYLCASSLALRVIDFSGNTIYFGEGSWLTVV.

This chain links TRBV19 with TRBJ1-4; D not certain. CDR3 length: 13 amino acids. Looked up from germline, CDR1 is LNHDA and CDR2 is SQIVND (reference sequence). V was cut by 3 bases and J by 5 bases, with 7 bases left in between. The CDR3 DNA is TGTGCCAGTAGTATTAAATTAAATGAAAAACTGTTTTTT. Its translation is CASSIKLNEKLFF.

The CDR3 loop reads CASSPGRVDYGYTF. The CDR3, as DNA: TGTGCCAGCTCCCCGGGGAGGGTCGACTATGGCTACACCTTC. The chain recombines TRBV18 with TRBJ1-2, with D unresolved. The V and J ends lost 6 bases and 3 bases respectively, with 14 bases between them. Germline CDR1 is KGHSH and CDR2 is LQKENI. The length of the CDR3 is 14 residues.

This clone was detected once. V is TRBV7-6 and J is TRBJ2-1; the match to TRBD2 covers 10 bases. Trimming at V came to 2 bases and at J to 4 bases, leaving 11 bases not matched to a gene. Germline V CDR1 and CDR2: SGHVS, FNYEAQ. The CDR3 has 18 amino acids. The CDR3, as DNA: TGTGCCAGCAGCTTAAGGCCCGTCCTAGCGGGAGCTTACAATGAGCAGTTCTTC. Encoded protein: CASSLRPVLAGAYNEQFF.

The CDR3 DNA is TGTGCCAGCAGCCAAGGAAGTCGGGATTCGAATACGCAGTATTTT. This encodes CASSQGSRDSNTQYF. V is TRBV3-1 (or the pseudogene TRBV3-2) and J is TRBJ2-3, with a possible D match to TRBD2 (5 bases). The V end lost 1 base, the J end lost 7 bases, and 15 bases lay between the germline ends. The CDR3 runs 15 residues. CDR1 LGHDT and CDR2 YNNKEL come from the germline V gene (reference sequence).

This clone was found once. The V call is TRBV7-9, the J call TRBJ1-4; TRBD1 matches at 8 bases. This CDR3 region has 16 residues. Germline CDR1 is SEHNR and CDR2 is FQNEAQ (reference sequence). V was clipped by 4 bases and J by 0 bases; unmatched bases: 4. The CDR3 protein is CASSSGQGSTNEKLFF. For the CDR3, the DNA is TGTGCCAGCAGCTCCGGACAGGGATCAACTAATGAAAAACTGTTTTTT.

The V gene is TRBV13, the J gene TRBJ1-1, with 7 positions matching TRBD1. Trimming removed 4 bases from V and 1 base from J; junction bases left unmatched: 9. Germline V gene data show CDR1 as PRHDT and CDR2 as FYEKMQ (reference sequence). The CDR3 loop spans 16 amino acids. The CDR3 sequence is CASSSTPTGANTEAFF. The DNA of the CDR3 is TGTGCCAGCAGCTCAACACCCACAGGGGCGAACACTGAAGCTTTCTTT.

V usage is TRBV11-3 and J usage is TRBJ1-2; D is undetermined. The CDR3 covers 13 residues. Germline CDR1 SGHNT, CDR2 YENEEA. V was trimmed by 1 base and J by 8 bases, leaving 11 bases between them. The CDR3 DNA follows: TGTGCCAGCAGCTTAGGTGGAGGTTTGGGCTACACCTTC. It is translated as CASSLGGGLGYTF.

The chain combines TRBV18 with TRBJ1-1; D gene unclear. The CDR3 contains 14 residues. CDR1 is KGHSH, CDR2 LQKENI, per germline. V shed 3 bases and J shed 7 bases, with 15 bases lying between them. CDR3 residues: CASSPPAGPNEAFF. For the CDR3, the DNA is TGTGCCAGCTCACCGCCTGCTGGGCCAAATGAAGCTTTCTTT.

The rearrangement joins TRBV4-1 to TRBJ1-6, with D unresolved. In germline, CDR1 is MGHRA, CDR2 YSYEKL. Trimming cost V 1 base and J 3 bases, with 7 bases left between them. This CDR3 spans 15 amino acids. In nucleotides, the CDR3 is TGCGCCAGCAGCCAAGGTATTCACTATAATTCACCCCTCCACTTT. Residues: CASSQGIHYNSPLHF.